The present T cell receptor (beta chain) was sequenced within a study of CD4 T cells in relation to SARS-CoV-2 and coronaviruses (dated by TCRdb to the early 2020s). For the wider study: The ViraFEST assay cultured PBMCs with antigen for 10 days, then sequenced TCR beta CDR3s to find antigen-specific clonal expansions. An HIV-1 Nef peptide pool or a no-peptide culture served as the negative reference condition. Shared crossreactive spike epitopes were mapped to their HLA restriction using patient-derived lymphoblastoid cell lines. At the level of individual TCR clonotypes, the study measured memory CD4+ T cell crossreactivity between SARS-CoV-2 spike protein and common cold coronavirus spike proteins. The Adaptive Biotechnologies TCR-sequencing kit was used for samples from a few pre-COVID donors and for the naive versus memory experiments, whereas the other data were Illumina-based. Expansion assays from other donors in the study were sequenced with a different, Illumina-based TCR-beta assay. Study-wide findings and limitations: No donor contributed both pre-pandemic and post-infection samples, which limited tracing the source of pre-existing responses. Since the crossreactivity analysis centred on spike protein, crossreactivity against other viral proteins was not assessed. Crossreactive clones showed significantly weaker SARS-CoV-2-driven expansion than monoreactive clones, consistent with antigenic imprinting. In around three fifths of donors, memory CD4+ clonotypes turned up that crossrecognized SARS-CoV-2 and at least one common cold coronavirus spike. The study was constrained by small numbers of patients and of tested TCRs.

CD4+ T cells from unexposed donors were collected before the COVID-19 pandemic (2011-2018). The EasySep CD4+ T cell isolation kit was used to isolate CD4+ T cells once the cultures had run for roughly eleven days. As cell numbers permitted, CD4+ T cells from unexposed donors were tested for reactivity to SARS-CoV-2 S and N and to four common cold coronavirus spike pools. Each well received two million PBMCs, cultured in IMDM supplemented with approximately 4.5% human AB serum and approximately 10 IU/ml IL-2. Half of the culture medium was replaced with fresh IL-2-containing medium on days 3 and 7. In general, every peptide culture condition was set up in three replicate wells. Leukapheresis product for the unexposed donors was purchased commercially. Ficoll-Paque PLUS gradient centrifugation was used to isolate PBMCs from either whole blood or leukapheresis product. PBMCs were either used fresh in the expansion assay or cryopreserved at -140 degrees C. The QIAamp Micro DNA Kit was used to extract genomic DNA from the CD4+ T cells.

The method was the immunoSEQ multiplex PCR assay. The paper's processing steps were these. During preprocessing, nonproductive sequences were removed, as were CDR3s that did not start with C, did not end with F or W, or were shorter than 7 amino acids. Antigen-specific clonotypes were called with the MANAFEST web app on the basis of expansion relative to the reference and to other culture wells. A clone was considered positive if significant expansion relative to the reference culture was observed in 2 of 3 replicate wells at an FDR below 0.05. Positive clones also required significant expansion versus all other tandem wells and an odds ratio above 5. Pairwise Levenshtein distance, computed with the stringdist R package after three terminal residues were trimmed from each end, was used as the measure of CDR3 homology. TCRdb holds this immuneACCESS table with in-frame rearrangements only. Some clones are missing; in checked studies, unresolved V genes explain under half, and the rest has no known cause. V and J calls plus clone size are reproduced from that table; the DNA served to infer D and trimming. This sample gives about 21,000 clones in total; about 70% of them show up just once. The ten largest clones take up roughly an eighth of the sample.

V is shortened by 7 bases, J by 3 bases, and the region joining them spans 12 bases. The CDR3 holds 13 amino acids from the cysteine to the phenylalanine. Only the CDR3 region is kept as DNA, spanning 39 bases read in frame from base 1. Concerning this clone: Its target antigen remains unknown. Base qualities are not provided; no much larger clone lies one nucleotide away.

The V gene is TRBV12-3 or TRBV12-4 and the J gene is TRBJ1-2, with TRBD1 tentatively as D gene (5 bases match). The clonotype comes from a human donor in good health. Sequenced sample: CD4+ T cells from PBMCs, cultured in vitro. The CDR3 region reads CASTIRDDYGYTF. The DNA sequence is as follows: TGTGCCAGCACCATCAGGGACGACTATGGCTACACCTTC.